The rows below give T cell receptor beta chains drawn from one sample of a study of T cell repertoires in cytomegalovirus infection. TCRdb reanalysed the reads using MiXCR and keeps one entry per CDR3 protein. The sample holds roughly 280,000 distinct CDR3 sequences, roughly a fifth seen once. These receptors' antigens are unknown. The sample consisted of cultured PBMCs, taken from culture after CMV antigen stimulation. Receptors were obtained from a human donor in good health (CMV status not recorded). Some clones in this sample may be carry-over from other donors' samples. Each CDR3 is given with its conserved first and last residue. A D gene is named only where the DNA matches it firmly.

D gene | V gene | CDR3 protein
. | TRBV27 | CASSLISFGRHTGELFF
TRBD2 | TRBV7-2 | CASSLERGRAGDTQYF
TRBD2 | TRBV11-2 | CASSFSGSSYNEQFF
TRBD1 | TRBV7-2 | CASSYITPGQGNYGYTF
. | TRBV18 | CASSPRPGQETQYF
TRBD1 | TRBV12-3/TRBV12-4 | CASTPTGTGYGYTF
. | TRBV6-1 | CASSAPLNTEAFF
. | TRBV12-3/TRBV12-4 | CASTLDGITGTQYF
. | TRBV4-3 | CASSQVLGSTYEQYF
TRBD2 | TRBV7-9 | CASSISGRNYNEQFF
TRBD1 | TRBV19 | CASRGQGVNEQFF
. | TRBV6-5 | CASSYTTLGETEAFF
. | TRBV11-1 | CASSQTGVYGYTF
. | TRBV25-1 | CASSEGDLYEQYF
TRBD1 | TRBV3-1 | CASTIGQGEAFF
TRBD1 | TRBV7-8 | CASSSSGQGSYEQYF
. | TRBV6-1 | CASRGGDSPLHF
TRBD1 | TRBV6-2/TRBV6-3 | CASSYISGGYEQYF
. | TRBV7-3 | CASSLGKRAQETQYF
. | TRBV20-1 | CSARAGYYNEQFF
TRBD2 | TRBV6-2/TRBV6-3 | CASSYRSGLAANTGELFF
TRBD1 | TRBV11-2 | CASSSTGVFTDTQYF
. | TRBV12-3/TRBV12-4 | CASSPRGNTEAFF
TRBD2 | TRBV6-4 | CASSDSAAGGYNEQFF
. | TRBV15 | CAASPRRAYNEQFF
. | TRBV7-2 | CASSFDRSYGYTF
. | TRBV11-2 | CASSLDPGGNYGYTF
. | TRBV7-2 | CASSLAPGREQFF
TRBD1 | TRBV7-9 | CASSPPRTGTYEQYF
. | TRBV15 | CATSRGDDYQETQYF
. | TRBV15 | CATSRDRGLLIYNEQFF
TRBD1 | TRBV6-1 | CASRSGTGGLGQFF
. | TRBV7-2 | CASSAPRWKRNTEAFF
TRBD2 | TRBV6-2/TRBV6-3 | CASSYPAGEVYEQYF
. | TRBV7-2 | CASSLGRQRYNEQFF
TRBD2 | TRBV19 | CASRHSPPGLAIDEQFF
. | TRBV7-8 | CASSLGYGSLYNEQFF
TRBD1 | TRBV19 | CASSIPGTGAGYTF
. | TRBV19 | CASSMGQNEQFF
TRBD1 | TRBV12-5 | CASGDRPGTGGLQTPENYGYTF
. | TRBV20-1 | CSARGRGGTQYF
. | TRBV7-2 | CASSGGEREPEF
. | TRBV4-1 | CASLGPSGHNEQFF
. | TRBV7-2 | CASSLDTDREAFF
. | TRBV6-2/TRBV6-3 | CASSYFSGRYNEQFF
. | TRBV5-4 | CASSLADTEAFF
TRBD2 | TRBV7-9 | CASSSGLAGVTREETQYF
. | TRBV6-2/TRBV6-3 | CASSNGADNTEAFF
. | TRBV7-2 | CASSLVRETQYF
. | TRBV7-6 | CASSLAWGRDEQFF
TRBD2 | TRBV7-2 | CASSLIAGTTYEQYF
. | TRBV6-1 | CASSEAGETQYF
. | TRBV7-2 | CASSLGFMGNEQFF
. | TRBV10-3 | CAISDHGQIANTDTQYF
TRBD2 | TRBV7-2 | CASSLAPLAGGPDTQYF
. | TRBV5-1 | CASSLVGPSSGANVLTF